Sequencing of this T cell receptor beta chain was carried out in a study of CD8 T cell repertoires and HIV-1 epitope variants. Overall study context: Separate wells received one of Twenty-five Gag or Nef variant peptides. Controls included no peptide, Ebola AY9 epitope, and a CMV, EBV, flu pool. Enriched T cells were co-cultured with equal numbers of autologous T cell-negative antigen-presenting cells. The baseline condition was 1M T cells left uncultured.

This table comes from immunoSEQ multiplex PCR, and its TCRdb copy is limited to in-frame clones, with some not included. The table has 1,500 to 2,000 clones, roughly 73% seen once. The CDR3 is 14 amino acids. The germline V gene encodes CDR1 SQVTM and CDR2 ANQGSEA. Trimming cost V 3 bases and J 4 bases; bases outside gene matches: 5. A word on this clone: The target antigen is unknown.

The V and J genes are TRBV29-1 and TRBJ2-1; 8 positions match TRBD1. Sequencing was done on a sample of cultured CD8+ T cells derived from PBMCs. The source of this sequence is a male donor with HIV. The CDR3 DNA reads TGCAGCGTTGACCACTGGGACAGGTACAATGAGCAGTTCTTC. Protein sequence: CSVDHWDRYNEQFF.